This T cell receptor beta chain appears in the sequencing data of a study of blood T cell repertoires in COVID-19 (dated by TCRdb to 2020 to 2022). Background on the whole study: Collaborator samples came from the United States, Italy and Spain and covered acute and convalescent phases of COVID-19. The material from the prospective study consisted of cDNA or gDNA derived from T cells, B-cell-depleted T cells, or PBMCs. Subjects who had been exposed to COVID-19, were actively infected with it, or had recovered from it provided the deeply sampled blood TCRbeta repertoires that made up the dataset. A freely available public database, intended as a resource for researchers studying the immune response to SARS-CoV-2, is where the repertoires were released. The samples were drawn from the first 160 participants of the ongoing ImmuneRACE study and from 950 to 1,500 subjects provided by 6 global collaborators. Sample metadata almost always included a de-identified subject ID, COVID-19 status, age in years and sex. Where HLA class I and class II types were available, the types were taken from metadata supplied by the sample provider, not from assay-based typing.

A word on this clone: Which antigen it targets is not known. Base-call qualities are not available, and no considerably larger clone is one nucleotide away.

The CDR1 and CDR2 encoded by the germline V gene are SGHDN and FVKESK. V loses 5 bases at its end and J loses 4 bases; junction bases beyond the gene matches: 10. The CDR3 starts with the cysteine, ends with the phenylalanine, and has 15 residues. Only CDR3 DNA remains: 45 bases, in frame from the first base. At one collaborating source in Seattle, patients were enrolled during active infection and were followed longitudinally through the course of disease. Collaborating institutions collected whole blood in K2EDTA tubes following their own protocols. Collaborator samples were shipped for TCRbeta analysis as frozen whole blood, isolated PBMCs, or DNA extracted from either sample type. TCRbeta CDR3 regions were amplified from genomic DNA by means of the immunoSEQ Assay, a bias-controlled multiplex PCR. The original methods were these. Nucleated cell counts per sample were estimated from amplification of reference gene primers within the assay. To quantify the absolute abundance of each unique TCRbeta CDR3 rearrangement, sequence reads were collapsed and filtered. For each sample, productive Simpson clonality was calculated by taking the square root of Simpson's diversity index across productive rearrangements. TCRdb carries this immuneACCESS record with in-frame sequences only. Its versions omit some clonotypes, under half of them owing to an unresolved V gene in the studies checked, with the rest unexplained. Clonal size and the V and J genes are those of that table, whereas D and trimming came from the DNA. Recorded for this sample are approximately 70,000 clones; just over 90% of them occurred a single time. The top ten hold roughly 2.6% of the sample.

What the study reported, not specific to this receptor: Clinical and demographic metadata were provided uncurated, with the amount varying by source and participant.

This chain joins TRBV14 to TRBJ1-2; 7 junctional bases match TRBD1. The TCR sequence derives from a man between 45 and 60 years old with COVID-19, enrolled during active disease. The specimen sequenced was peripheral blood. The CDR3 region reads CASSDYRGTVYGYTF. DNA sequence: TGTGCCAGCAGCGATTACCGCGGGACAGTCTATGGCTACACCTTC. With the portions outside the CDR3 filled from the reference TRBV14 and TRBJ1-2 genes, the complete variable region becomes EAGVTQFPSHSVIEKGQTVTLRCDPISGHDNLYWYRRVMGKEIKFLLHFVKESKQDESGMPNNRFLAERTGGTYSTLKVQPAELEDSGVYFCASSDYRGTVYGYTFGSGTRLTVV.